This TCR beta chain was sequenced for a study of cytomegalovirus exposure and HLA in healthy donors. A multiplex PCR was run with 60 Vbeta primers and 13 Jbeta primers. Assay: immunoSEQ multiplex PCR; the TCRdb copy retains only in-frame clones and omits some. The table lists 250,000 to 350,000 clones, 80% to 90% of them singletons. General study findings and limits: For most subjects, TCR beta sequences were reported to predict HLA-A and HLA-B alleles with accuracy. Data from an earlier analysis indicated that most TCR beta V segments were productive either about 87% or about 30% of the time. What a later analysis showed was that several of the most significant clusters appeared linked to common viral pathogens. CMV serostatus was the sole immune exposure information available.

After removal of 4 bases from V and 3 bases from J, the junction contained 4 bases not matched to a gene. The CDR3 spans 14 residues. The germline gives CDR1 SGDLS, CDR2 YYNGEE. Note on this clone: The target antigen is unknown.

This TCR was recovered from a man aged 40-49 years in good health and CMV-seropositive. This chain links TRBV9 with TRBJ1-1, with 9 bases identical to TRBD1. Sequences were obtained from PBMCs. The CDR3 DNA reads TGTGCCAGCAGCCTACAGGGGGCAGACACTGAAGCTTTCTTT. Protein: CASSLQGADTEAFF. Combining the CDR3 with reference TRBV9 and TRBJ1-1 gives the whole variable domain DSGVTQTPKHLITATGQRVTLRCSPRSGDLSVYWYQQSLDQGLQFLIQYYNGEERAKGNILERFSAQQFPDLHSELNLSSLELGDSALYFCASSLQGADTEAFFGQGTRLTVV.